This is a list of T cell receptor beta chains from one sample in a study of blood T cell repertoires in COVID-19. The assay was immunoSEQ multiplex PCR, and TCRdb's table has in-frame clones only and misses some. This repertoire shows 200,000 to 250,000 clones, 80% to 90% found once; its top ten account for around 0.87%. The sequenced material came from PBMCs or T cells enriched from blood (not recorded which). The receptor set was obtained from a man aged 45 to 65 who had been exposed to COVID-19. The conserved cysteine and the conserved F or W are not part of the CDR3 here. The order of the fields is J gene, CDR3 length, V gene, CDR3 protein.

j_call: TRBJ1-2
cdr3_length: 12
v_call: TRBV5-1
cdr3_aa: ASSGGQGNYGYT

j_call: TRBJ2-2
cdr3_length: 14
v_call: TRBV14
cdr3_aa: ASSARDRGDTGELF

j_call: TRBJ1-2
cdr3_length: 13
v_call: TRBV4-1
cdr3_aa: ASSQGDRGFYGYT

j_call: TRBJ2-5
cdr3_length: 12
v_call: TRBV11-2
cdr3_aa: ASSLGNSQETQY

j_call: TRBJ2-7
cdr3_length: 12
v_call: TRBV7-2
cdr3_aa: ASSLAGGPLEQY

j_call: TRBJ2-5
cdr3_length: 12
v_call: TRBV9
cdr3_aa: ASSVDPGGETQY

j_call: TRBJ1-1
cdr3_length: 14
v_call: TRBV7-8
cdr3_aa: ASSYRAGGPGTEAF

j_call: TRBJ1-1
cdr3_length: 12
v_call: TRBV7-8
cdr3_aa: ASSLAGGSTEAF

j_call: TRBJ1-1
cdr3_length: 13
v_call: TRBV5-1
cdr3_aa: ASSNQYGGNTEAF

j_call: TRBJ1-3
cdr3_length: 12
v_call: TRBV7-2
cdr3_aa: ASSLGVTGNTIY

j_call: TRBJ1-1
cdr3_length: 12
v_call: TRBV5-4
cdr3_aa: ASSFAGMNTEAF

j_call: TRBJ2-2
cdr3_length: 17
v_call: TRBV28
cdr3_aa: ASSFIGTSGRAVAGELF

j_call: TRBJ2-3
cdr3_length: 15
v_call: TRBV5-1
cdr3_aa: ASSLATSGVLTDTQY

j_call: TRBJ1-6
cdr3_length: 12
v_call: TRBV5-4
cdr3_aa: ASSSLRGSSPLH

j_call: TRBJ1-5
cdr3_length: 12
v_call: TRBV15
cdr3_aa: ATSRGQGDQPQH

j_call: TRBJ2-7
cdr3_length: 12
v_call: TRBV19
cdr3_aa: ASSIGTGPYEQY

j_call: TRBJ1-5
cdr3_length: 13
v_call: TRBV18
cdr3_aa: ASSPSTGSEQPQH

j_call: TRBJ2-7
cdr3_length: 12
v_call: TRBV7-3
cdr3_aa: ASSLTGDSYEQY

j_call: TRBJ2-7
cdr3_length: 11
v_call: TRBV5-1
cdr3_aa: ASSSGGFYEQY

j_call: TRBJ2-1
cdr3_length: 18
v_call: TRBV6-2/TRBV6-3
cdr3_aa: ASSSWDRVVYTTSYNEQF

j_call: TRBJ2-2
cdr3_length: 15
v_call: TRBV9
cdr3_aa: ASSVATALSNTGELF

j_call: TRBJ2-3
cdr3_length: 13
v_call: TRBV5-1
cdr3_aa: ASSFELAGTDTQY

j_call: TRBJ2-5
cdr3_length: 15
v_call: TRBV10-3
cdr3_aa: AISAAQSGGRQETQY

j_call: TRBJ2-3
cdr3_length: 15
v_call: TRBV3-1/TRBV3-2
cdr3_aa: ASSRGQTPSRTDTQY

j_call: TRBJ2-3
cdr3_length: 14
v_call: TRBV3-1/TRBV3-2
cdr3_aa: ASSRLAGVSTDTQY

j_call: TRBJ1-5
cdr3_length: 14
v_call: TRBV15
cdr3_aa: ATSRHTQFSNQPQH

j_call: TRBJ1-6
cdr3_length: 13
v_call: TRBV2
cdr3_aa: ASSEGPGGPRALH

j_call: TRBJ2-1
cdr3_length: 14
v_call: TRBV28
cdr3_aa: ASSSLLAGSYNEQF

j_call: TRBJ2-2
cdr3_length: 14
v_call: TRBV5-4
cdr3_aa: ASSLGDRVYTGELF

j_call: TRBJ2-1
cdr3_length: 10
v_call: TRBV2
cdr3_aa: ASSGDIDEQF

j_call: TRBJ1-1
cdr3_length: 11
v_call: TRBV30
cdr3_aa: AWTGGVGTEAF

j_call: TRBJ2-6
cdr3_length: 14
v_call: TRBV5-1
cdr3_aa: ASSLQGTSGANVLT

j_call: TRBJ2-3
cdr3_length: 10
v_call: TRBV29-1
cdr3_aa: SVSSGADTQY

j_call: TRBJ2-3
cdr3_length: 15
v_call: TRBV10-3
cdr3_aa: AISDFRRTGSTDTQY

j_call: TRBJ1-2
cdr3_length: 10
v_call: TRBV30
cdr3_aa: AWTGGSLGYT

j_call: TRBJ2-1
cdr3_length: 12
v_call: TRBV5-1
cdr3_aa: ASSLGDSVNEQF

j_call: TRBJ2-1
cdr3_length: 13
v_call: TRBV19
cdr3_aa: ASRGFRRNYNEQF

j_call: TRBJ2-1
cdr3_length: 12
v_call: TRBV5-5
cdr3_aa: ASSLAGSYNEQF

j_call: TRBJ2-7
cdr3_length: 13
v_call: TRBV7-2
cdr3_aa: ASSLGAGGAYEQY

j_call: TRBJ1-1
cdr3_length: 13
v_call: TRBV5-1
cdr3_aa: ASTSPDRGNTEAF

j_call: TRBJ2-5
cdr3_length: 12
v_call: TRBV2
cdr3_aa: ASSGGTDQETQY

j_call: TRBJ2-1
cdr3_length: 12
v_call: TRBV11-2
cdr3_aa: ASSLDYPYNEQF

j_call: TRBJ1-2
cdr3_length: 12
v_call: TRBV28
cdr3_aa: ASSHGQGVYGYT

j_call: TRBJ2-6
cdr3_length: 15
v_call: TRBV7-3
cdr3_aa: ASSLYGTGSGANVLT

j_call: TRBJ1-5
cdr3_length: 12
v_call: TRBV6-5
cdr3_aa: ASSRQVSNQPQH

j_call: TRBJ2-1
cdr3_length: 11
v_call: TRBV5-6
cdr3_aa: ASSFEGNNEQF

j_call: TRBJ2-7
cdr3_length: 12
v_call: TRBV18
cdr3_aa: ASSPQTATYEQY

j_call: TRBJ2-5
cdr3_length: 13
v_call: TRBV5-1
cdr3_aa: ASSLEASGLETQY

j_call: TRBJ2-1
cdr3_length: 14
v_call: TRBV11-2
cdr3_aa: ASSGRLSGSADEQF

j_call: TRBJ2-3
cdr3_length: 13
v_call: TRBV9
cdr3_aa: ASSVAGGPPDTQY

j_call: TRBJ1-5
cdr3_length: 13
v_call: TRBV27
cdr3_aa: ASSFGGGSNQPQH